The T cell receptor (beta chain) under discussion was sequenced for a study of sequential checkpoint blockade in melanoma. About the study: First-line arms were nivolumab then ipilimumab, or the reverse, randomized 1:1.

The treatment is: randomized to nivolumab then ipilimumab (arm A) or the reverse (arm B). None of the patients previously received DNA-damaging chemotherapy. Sorted cells were live CD3+CD8+, lacking CD19 and CD56, from PBMCs. Profiling relied on immunoSEQ multiplex PCR, and the TCRdb table lists in-frame clones only, not all of them. The table lists about 5,600 clones, about half of them singletons. This clone was recorded a few times. The CDR3 spans 18 residues. Germline lookup yields CDR1 MRHNA and CDR2 SNTAGT. Deletions cut 5 bases from V and 4 bases from J, with 24 bases between. The specimen was CD8+ T cells sorted from blood (inferred from file names), collected from a patient given nivolumab and ipilimumab in sequence. The rearrangement uses TRBV6-4 and TRBJ1-5; D gene uncertain. The source of this sequence is a human donor with melanoma. The CDR3 sequence: CASSYLYTAGSRNQPQHF. In DNA form, the CDR3 reads TGTGCCAGCAGTTACCTATACACGGCGGGGAGTAGAAATCAGCCCCAGCATTTT.